The rows below give T cell receptor beta chains drawn from one sample of a study of cytomegalovirus exposure and HLA in healthy donors. Sequencing was performed with immunoSEQ multiplex PCR; in TCRdb, only in-frame clones are kept and a portion is missing. There are about 200,000 clones in the sample, with about 1.1% held by the top ten. Sequenced: PBMCs. The receptors come from a girl aged 2 to 10 in good health and CMV-seropositive. The conserved cysteine and the conserved F or W are not part of the CDR3 here.

CDR3 length | V gene | CDR3 protein
14 | TRBV7-3 | ASSSFPGLGGGEQY
11 | TRBV2 | ASSLPGGGRQY
13 | TRBV7-2 | ASSFRQGGNTEAF
12 | TRBV2 | ASSEGGILDGYT
13 | TRBV7-2 | ASSLGGLATDTQY
12 | TRBV28 | ASTSGSGRETQY
13 | TRBV29-1 | SAPSRQGWDTEAF
12 | TRBV19 | ASSHRTSGNTIY
14 | TRBV7-9 | ASSSPLPRDSYEQY
11 | TRBV7-8 | ASSFEITGELF
11 | TRBV19 | ATRQANTDTQY
14 | TRBV6-5 | ASSYSSGMWSTEAF
17 | TRBV5-1 | ASSSGLAGVSSAKNIQY
13 | TRBV5-6 | ASIHRVTGYSGYT
13 | TRBV7-8 | ASPAGGDYTGELF
15 | TRBV19 | ASTRGVIAGGPDEQY
14 | TRBV6-1 | ASSEAVLAGGDEQF
13 | TRBV19 | ASSIEDRRGTEAF
14 | TRBV28 | ASRPRQGTKNTEAF
13 | TRBV7-9 | ASSGSTGIHEKLF
17 | TRBV27 | ASSLNVTYEVTRSYEQY
13 | TRBV7-6 | ASSLANMGGETQY
13 | TRBV6-1 | AGRDPGQVNTEAF
12 | TRBV7-2 | ASTQTQGNQPQH
17 | TRBV7-2 | ASSLGARGLAPNTGELF
12 | TRBV9 | ASSPLGQGDEQY
11 | TRBV5-4 | ASSLETGRELF
11 | TRBV15 | ATSWTGAYEQY
12 | TRBV19 | ASSIEGGSERLF
15 | TRBV5-4 | ASSFPIAGAYYNEQF
13 | TRBV7-9 | ASSWPGTGNTEAF
14 | TRBV7-6 | ASSLDQGNLNNEQF
14 | TRBV7-9 | ASSLSSRSSYNEQF